This TCR beta chain stems from a study of long-term antiretroviral therapy in people with HIV. They ran version v3.0 of the immunoSEQ assay at survey level. Sequencing used immunoSEQ multiplex PCR; TCRdb keeps in-frame clones, though not all of them. The sample has tens of thousands of clones; more than 90% are singletons. Germline V lookup: CDR1 SEHNR, CDR2 FQNEAQ (reference sequence). The trim removed 3 bases at V and 4 bases at J, leaving 7 bases unmatched. This CDR3 comprises 15 residues. This TCR was recovered from a man in his thirties or forties with HIV. Sequences were derived from unsorted PBMCs, sampled around 6 years after starting antiretroviral therapy. The chain combines TRBV7-9 with TRBJ2-7; 9 nucleotides line up with TRBD2. The CDR3 bases are TGTGCCAGCAGCTTGATCGCGGGAGGGCCGTACGAGCAGTACTTC. Translating gives CASSLIAGGPYEQYF.